Each of the 25 T cell receptor beta chains below was sequenced from the same sample in a study of regulatory T cells in long-lasting Graves disease. In building TCR beta libraries, iRepertoire HTBI primers were used together with Arm-PCR of CDR3 regions. MiXCR was run by TCRdb on the multiplex PCR reads, yielding one entry per CDR3 protein. The table has over 450,000 distinct CDR3 sequences, 9.5% to 15% seen once; the top ten hold over 7%. Time point of the sample: newly diagnosed GD, antithyroid drugs for less than 3 months. Generation of the TCR library employed RNA extracted from PBMCs. The data were also submitted as part of a second study, on T cells in Graves' hyperthyroidism and ophthalmopathy.

The material was peripheral blood mononuclear cells (PBMCs), obtained at new diagnosis, from a patient treated with antithyroid drugs. The source of these receptors is a young woman with Graves disease.

Only a few counts were recorded for this clonotype. This chain links TRBV6-2 or TRBV6-3 with TRBJ2-3, with D hard to call. Per germline, CDR1 MNHEY and CDR2 SVGEGT. Trimming pared 0 bases from V and 2 bases from J, leaving 15 bases between. The CDR3 has 17 amino acids. CDR3: CASSYSKARAPTDTQYF. CDR3 nucleotides: TGTGCCAGCAGTTACTCGAAGGCCCGGGCGCCCACAGATACGCAGTATTTT.

This clonotype has at least ten counts. This chain connects TRBV6-5 to TRBJ1-4; 9 nucleotides align to TRBD1. The CDR3 spans 14 residues. The V gene end was trimmed by 2 bases and the J gene end by 7 bases; junction bases not matched to a gene: 2. Germline loops: CDR1 MNHEY, CDR2 SVGAGI. CDR3 in amino acids: CASSYGTGSEKLFF. The CDR3 DNA reads as TGTGCCAGCAGTTACGGGACAGGGAGTGAAAAACTGTTTTTT.

The chain combines TRBV6-1 with TRBJ2-2; 7 bases align to TRBD2. Germline V gene sequence: CDR1 MNHNS, CDR2 SASEGT. This CDR3 has 15 amino acids. The CDR3 sequence: CAWGGIAPNTGELFF. For the CDR3, the DNA is TGTGCTTGGGGGGGAATAGCTCCAAACACCGGGGAGCTGTTTTTT.

Note on this clonotype: A read error is the likely source, as a far larger clone sits one nucleotide away. This rearrangement joins TRBV7-9 to TRBJ2-3; D gene ambiguous. V gave up 5 bases and J gave up 0 bases, with 12 bases separating them. The CDR3 covers 15 residues. CDR1 is SEHNR and CDR2 is FQNEAQ in the germline V gene (reference sequence). CDR3 residues: CASSPGRQSTDTQYF. The CDR3 region has the DNA TGTGCCAGCAGCCCGGGCCGGCAAAGCACAGATACGCAGTATTTT.

This clonotype was seen many times. This CDR3 is CASSLEEGSWETQYF. CDR3 nucleotides: TGTGCCAGCAGCTTAGAAGAGGGGTCTTGGGAGACCCAGTACTTC. The chain carries TRBV11-3 and TRBJ2-5, with D perhaps assigned TRBD1 or TRBD2 (5 bases each). The germline gives CDR1 SGHNT, CDR2 YENEEA. The CDR3 covers 15 residues. V was pared by 0 bases and J by 5 bases, with 13 bases between.

Ten or more counts support this clonotype. The rearrangement uses TRBV6-1 and TRBJ2-7, with 16 positions matching TRBD2. Trimming removed 5 bases from V and 6 bases from J; junction bases left unmatched: 7. The CDR3 has 16 amino acids. Per the germline V gene, CDR1 is MNHNS and CDR2 is SASEGT. Here the CDR3 reads CASSQGTSGRAGEQYF. CDR3 sequence (DNA): TGTGCCAGCAGTCAAGGGACTAGCGGGAGGGCTGGCGAGCAGTACTTC.

V usage is TRBV6-1 and J usage is TRBJ2-7; 9 bases line up with TRBD1. The CDR3 sequence is 19 residues long. After removal of 7 bases from V and 0 bases from J, the junction contained 19 bases not matched to a gene. From germline, CDR1 is MNHNS and CDR2 SASEGT. CDR3 DNA sequence: TGTGCCAGCATCCGCCGGGACAGGGTGAGCGGCGGGTCCTCCTACGAGCAGTACTTC. Translation gives CASIRRDRVSGGSSYEQYF.

The table lists this clonotype with many counts. This sequence joins TRBV11-2 and TRBJ2-7; D call uncertain. Germline V gene data show CDR1 as SGHAT and CDR2 as FQNNGV. The CDR3 runs to 11 residues. The V gene lost 7 bases and the J gene lost 4 bases, with 8 bases spanning the gap. CDR3 region: CASTGWYEQYF. The CDR3 DNA follows: TGTGCCAGCACCGGCTGGTACGAGCAGTACTTC.

This clonotype was found many times. The V gene is TRBV10-3, the J gene TRBJ2-5; D call uncertain. Trimming took off 0 bases at V and 5 bases at J, with 19 bases between the two ends. The germline V gene has CDR1 ENHRY and CDR2 SYGVKD. CDR3 size: 17 residues. CDR3 coding DNA: TGTGCCATCAGTGAGTCGGCCCTGGGGTACAATGCGGAGACCCAGTACTTC. Residues: CAISESALGYNAETQYF.

Comments on this clonotype: This clone may be a read error of a much larger clone one base away. The rearrangement links TRBV20-1 to TRBJ1-5, with D possibly matching TRBD1 (5 bases). The germline V gene has CDR1 DFQATT and CDR2 SNEGSKA (reference sequence). The CDR3 has 13 residues. The CDR3 sequence: CSATGGSNRPQHF. The DNA for the CDR3 is TGCAGTGCGACGGGGGGAAGCAATCGGCCCCAGCATTTT.

This clonotype was recorded many times. The chain combines TRBV28 with TRBJ1-1; TRBD1 matches 8 bases. CDR1 and CDR2 from the germline V gene are MDHEN and SYDVKM. The CDR3 is 14 residues long. V was clipped by 7 bases and J by 3 bases; unmatched bases: 7. CDR3 nucleotide sequence: TGTGCCAGCATTAACAGGGGGATCGACACTGAAGCTTTCTTT. It codes for CASINRGIDTEAFF.

In its sample, this clonotype was seen a few times. V usage is TRBV24-1 and J usage is TRBJ2-1; D gene uncertain. Germline CDR1 reads KGHDR; CDR2 reads SFDVKD. This CDR3 is built from 14 residues. Trimming took 7 bases from V and 1 from J, leaving 10 bases between them. CDR3 sequence reads: CATSVRGSYNEQFF. DNA of the CDR3: TGTGCCACCAGCGTTAGAGGTTCCTACAATGAGCAGTTCTTC.

This clonotype showed up many times. The chain links TRBV7-9 to TRBJ2-4; weak D call: TRBD2 (5 bases). Germline lookup yields CDR1 SEHNR and CDR2 FQNEAQ (reference sequence). V lost 5 bases, J lost 8 bases, and 19 bases lay in between. The CDR3 runs to 15 residues. CDR3: CASSPPTSGGHIQYF. In DNA, the CDR3 is TGTGCCAGCAGCCCACCTACGTCAGGAGGACACATTCAGTACTTC.

This sequence joins TRBV6-1 and TRBJ1-3; 8 nucleotides match TRBD1. V was pared by 7 bases and J by 6 bases, with 5 bases of the junction left unmatched. The V gene's germline CDR1 is MNHNS and CDR2 SASEGT. The CDR3 spans 13 residues. The CDR3 DNA reads TGTGCCAGCAAACAGACAGGGGTAAACACCATATATTTT. It specifies CASKQTGVNTIYF.

The genes are TRBV20-1 and TRBJ2-1; 7 bases agree with TRBD2. Germline V CDR1 and CDR2: DFQATT, SNEGSKA (reference sequence). The CDR3 is 15 residues long. The trim removed 2 bases at V and 5 bases at J, leaving 9 bases unmatched. CDR3 sequence: CSARSTSRPDNEQFF. Written as DNA, the CDR3 is TGCAGTGCTAGATCGACTAGCAGGCCGGACAATGAGCAGTTCTTC.

V and J are TRBV29-1 and TRBJ1-3; tentative D call: TRBD1 (6 bases). Germline-derived CDR1 and CDR2 are SQVTM and ANQGSEA. This CDR3 comprises 14 residues. Trimming removed 4 bases at V and 2 bases at J, with 12 bases between. CDR3 DNA sequence: TGCAGCGTTGCTACAGGGTTGACTGGAAACACCATATATTTT. Translating gives CSVATGLTGNTIYF. Full variable domain (missing parts from reference TRBV29-1 and TRBJ1-3): SAVISQKPSRDICQRGTSLTIQCQVDSQVTMMFWYRQQPGQSLTLIATANQGSEATYESGFVIDKFPISRPNLTFSTLTVSNMSPEDSSIYLCSVATGLTGNTIYFGEGSWLTVV.

The sample holds a few counts of this clonotype. The rearrangement links TRBV19 to TRBJ2-5, with 7 bases lining up with TRBD2. Germline values: CDR1 LNHDA, CDR2 SQIVND (reference sequence). There are 15 residues in the CDR3. The J segment lost 4 bases and the V segment lost 5 bases, leaving 10 bases of the junction unmatched. As DNA, the CDR3 is TGTGCCAGTAGTCTATTGGGGTCGGGGGGAGAGACCCAGTACTTC. It specifies CASSLLGSGGETQYF.

In its sample, this clonotype was seen a few times. With only one base between it and a far larger clone, this is likely a read error. The chain carries TRBV11-2 and TRBJ2-7; D unresolved. The germline gives CDR1 SGHAT, CDR2 FQNNGV. This CDR3 has 9 amino acids. The V and J ends lost 3 bases and 7 bases respectively, with 1 base between them. CDR3: CASSLEQYF. The CDR3 nucleotides read TGTGCCAGCAGCTTGGAGCAGTACTTC.

The chain links TRBV9 to TRBJ1-3, with D perhaps matching TRBD1 (6 bases). Germline CDR1 reads SGDLS; CDR2 reads YYNGEE. Trimming stripped 4 bases from V and 2 bases from J, with 16 bases between. This CDR3 has 16 amino acids. The CDR3 region is CASSPWGQAAGNTIYF. The CDR3 DNA reads as TGTGCCAGCAGCCCCTGGGGGCAGGCCGCTGGAAACACCATATATTTT.

This clonotype was recorded at least ten times. The chain combines TRBV6-5 with TRBJ2-7, with 9 bases identical to TRBD1. V lost 4 bases and J lost 3; bases outside the gene matches: 7. Germline loops: CDR1 MNHEY, CDR2 SVGAGI. The CDR3 is 15 residues long. In DNA, the CDR3 is TGTGCCAGCAGTTCGACTGGGACAGGGCGCTACGAGCAGTACTTC. Translating it yields CASSSTGTGRYEQYF.

This clonotype was counted many times. In DNA, the CDR3 is TGCGCCAGCAGCAGGCCACTAGCGGGAGCCGACAATGAGCAGTTCTTC. Residues: CASSRPLAGADNEQFF. The V and J genes are TRBV5-1 and TRBJ2-1; TRBD2 agrees at 11 bases. This CDR3 contains 16 residues. V trimming: 4 bases; J trimming: 5 bases; junction bases outside the gene matches: 8. Germline V gene sequence: CDR1 SGHRS, CDR2 YFSETQ.

The V gene is TRBV7-2, the J gene TRBJ2-1; the D gene is possibly TRBD1 (5 bases). Trimming took off 2 bases at V and 5 bases at J, with 7 bases between the two ends. CDR1 SGHTA and CDR2 FQGNSA come from the germline V gene. The CDR3 covers 13 residues. CDR3 in amino acids: CASSLFRDNEQFF. CDR3 DNA: TGTGCCAGCAGCTTATTCAGGGACAATGAGCAGTTCTTC.

This clonotype has a count of ten or more. J is TRBJ1-2 and V is TRBV19; no reliable D call. Germline loops: CDR1 LNHDA, CDR2 SQIVND (reference sequence). Trimming shortened V by 4 bases and J by 8 bases, and 8 bases separated the two germline ends. There are 11 residues in the CDR3. CDR3 in DNA: TGTGCCAGTAGTAGGGCGGAGGGCTACACCTTC. It yields the protein CASSRAEGYTF.

This clonotype has ten or more counts. This chain uses TRBV2 with TRBJ1-2; D ambiguous. The germline V gene encodes CDR1 SNHLY and CDR2 FYNNEI. The CDR3 consists of 11 residues. V lost 6 bases to trimming and J lost 7 bases, with 9 bases between them. DNA for the CDR3: TGTGCCAGCAGGTTTTCGGTTGGCTACACCTTC. Translated, it gives CASRFSVGYTF.

This chain links TRBV20-1 with TRBJ1-2; TRBD1 might be the D (6 bases). Trimming took off 3 bases at V and 6 bases at J, with 20 bases between the two ends. Per the germline V gene, CDR1 is DFQATT and CDR2 is SNEGSKA (reference sequence). The CDR3 loop spans 15 amino acids. CDR3 sequence reads: CSARRGGPRFHGYTF. The CDR3, as DNA: TGCAGTGCTAGGAGGGGGGGACCTCGGTTTCATGGCTACACCTTC.